The T cell receptor (beta chain) described here comes from a study of blood T cell repertoires in COVID-19. For the study at large: Nucleic acid was either cDNA or gDNA, and it came from T cells, B-cell-depleted T cells, or PBMCs.

The CDR3 runs 15 residues. J gave up 0 bases and V 2 bases, and 4 bases lay outside the gene matches. Germline V CDR1 and CDR2: MDHEN, SYDVKM. Profiled with immunoSEQ multiplex PCR; TCRdb holds only in-frame clones, not every one. The sample holds about 140,000 clones, 88% seen once. V gene TRBV28 combines with J gene TRBJ2-7, with 7 bases aligning to TRBD2. The TCR originated in a man in his fifties with active or convalescent COVID-19. Specimen: peripheral blood. As DNA, the CDR3 is TGTGCCAGCAGTTTAAACCGCGGGGGCTCCTACGAGCAGTACTTC. Its translation: CASSLNRGGSYEQYF. The variable domain in full, with the rest retrieved from reference TRBV28 and TRBJ2-7, is DVKVTQSSRYLVKRTGEKVFLECVQDMDHENMFWYRQDPGLGLRLIYFSYDVKMKEKGDIPEGYSVSREKKERFSLILESASTNQTSMYLCASSLNRGGSYEQYFGPGTRLTVT.